This note documents a single TCR beta chain sequence. V was shortened by 7 bases and J by 8 bases, with 14 bases between the two germline ends. This CDR3 region has 12 residues. Germline V lookup: CDR1 ENHRY, CDR2 SYGVKD. The data originate from a study of T cells in Graves' hyperthyroidism and ophthalmopathy. The source material, RNA transcripts, was used to amplify TCR beta CDR3 regions. The study used the HTBI primer set for a first-round RT-PCR of the TCR CDR3. MiXCR was run by TCRdb on the multiplex PCR reads, yielding one entry per CDR3 protein. The sample yields approximately 300,000 distinct CDR3 sequences, around 15% seen once.

V is TRBV10-3 and J is TRBJ1-1, with D uncertain. The clonotype comes from a woman aged 60-75 years with Graves' ophthalmopathy. Material: blood. The CDR3 DNA is TGTGCCATCACGGACGGAGAACGGGAAGCTTTCTTT. Translating gives CAITDGEREAFF.